A selection of T cell receptor beta chains follows, all from one sample in a study of technical replicates of blood from a handful of donors. Sequencing was performed with immunoSEQ multiplex PCR; in TCRdb, only in-frame clones are kept and a portion is missing. The sample lists tens of thousands of clones, 96% occurring once. The sample comprised T cells isolated from PBMCs. These receptors all stem from a human donor in good health. Each CDR3 is given with its conserved first and last residue. A D gene is named only where the DNA matches it firmly. Only some rows state a clone size, as once, few, many or a class for expanded clones.

clone_size d_call j_call v_call cdr3_aa cdr3_nt
. TRBD1 TRBJ1-5 TRBV6-1 CASSNRGAESQHF TGTGCCAGCAGTAACAGGGGGGCGGAATCCCAGCATTTT
. . TRBJ1-1 TRBV11-2 CASSLDLNTEAFF TGTGCCAGCAGCTTAGACTTGAACACTGAAGCTTTCTTT
. . TRBJ1-1 TRBV6-5 CASSRSRADTEAFF TGTGCCAGCAGCCGGAGCAGGGCCGACACTGAAGCTTTCTTT
once TRBD2 TRBJ2-1 TRBV29-1 CSVPKTSGSYEQFF TGCAGCGTCCCTAAGACTAGCGGGAGTTATGAGCAGTTCTTC
few . TRBJ2-3 TRBV4-1 CASSQDRQTITDTQYF TGCGCCAGCAGCCAAGATCGTCAGACTATCACAGATACGCAGTATTTT
. TRBD1 TRBJ1-5 TRBV19 CASSSRGEQPQHF TGTGCCAGTAGTTCCAGGGGGGAACAGCCCCAGCATTTT
. . TRBJ2-1 TRBV7-3 CASSPISVGGLRDEQFF TGTGCCAGCAGCCCAATTAGCGTAGGCGGCCTGAGGGATGAGCAGTTCTTC
. . TRBJ1-2 TRBV30 CAWTGNNYGYTF TGTGCCTGGACGGGAAATAACTATGGCTACACCTTC
. TRBD2 TRBJ2-7 TRBV5-1 CASSLVLAGAYEQYF TGCGCCAGCAGCTTGGTTCTAGCGGGTGCCTACGAGCAGTACTTC
. . TRBJ1-1 TRBV11-3 CASSLRGTEAFF TGTGCCAGCAGCTTAAGGGGTACTGAAGCTTTCTTT
. . TRBJ1-4 TRBV4-3 CASSQTDRANEKLFF TGCGCCAGCAGCCAAACTGATAGAGCTAATGAAAAACTGTTTTTT
. . TRBJ2-7 TRBV11-2 CASSLDSGLAMNEQYF TGTGCCAGCAGCTTAGATTCGGGGCTAGCGATGAACGAGCAGTACTTC
. . TRBJ2-2 TRBV10-3 CAISESLQGNTGELFF TGTGCCATCAGTGAGTCGTTACAGGGGAACACCGGGGAGCTGTTTTTT
. TRBD2 TRBJ2-7 TRBV6-5 CASSSSLAGVYEQYF TGTGCCAGCAGTTCCTCGCTAGCGGGAGTCTACGAGCAGTACTTC
. . TRBJ1-5 TRBV19 CASSSSAGLNQPQHF TGTGCCAGTAGTTCCTCGGCGGGGTTGAATCAGCCCCAGCATTTT
. TRBD1 TRBJ2-5 TRBV11-2 CASSMDRVQETQYF TGTGCCAGCAGCATGGACAGGGTTCAGGAGACCCAGTACTTC
. . TRBJ1-1 TRBV12-5 CASGRGSTGYTEAFF TGTGCTAGTGGGCGGGGGAGTACAGGGTACACTGAAGCTTTCTTT
. . TRBJ2-7 TRBV5-8 CASSLAGVFPYEQYF TGTGCCAGCAGCTTGGCGGGAGTATTCCCCTACGAGCAGTACTTC
. . TRBJ1-2 TRBV6-1 CASSSFYGYTF TGTGCCAGCAGTTCTTTCTATGGCTACACCTTC
. TRBD1 TRBJ2-7 TRBV27 CASSGTGGNEQYF TGTGCCAGCAGTGGGACAGGGGGAAACGAGCAGTACTTC
. TRBD1 TRBJ2-7 TRBV7-3 CASTQPRMTGRSSTYEQYF TGTGCCAGCACCCAACCCCGAATGACAGGGCGCAGCAGCACGTACGAGCAGTACTTC
once . TRBJ1-4 TRBV30 CAWSSGNNEKLFF TGTGCCTGGAGTTCAGGGAATAATGAAAAACTGTTTTTT
. TRBD1 TRBJ1-5 TRBV10-3 CATRLDRVQPQHF TGTGCCACACGACTGGACAGGGTACAGCCCCAGCATTTT
. . TRBJ2-7 TRBV27 CASRGPTREQYF TGTGCCAGCAGGGGTCCCACTAGAGAGCAGTACTTC
. . TRBJ2-7 TRBV4-1 CASSQVGSGSSYEQYF TGCGCCAGCAGCCAAGTGGGTAGTGGGAGCTCCTACGAGCAGTACTTC
. . TRBJ2-7 TRBV29-1 CSVSRGSEQYF TGCAGCGTTTCCAGGGGATCCGAGCAGTACTTC
. . TRBJ2-7 TRBV14 CASSQTGLSAYEQYF TGTGCCAGCAGCCAAACAGGATTATCGGCCTACGAGCAGTACTTC
. . TRBJ1-1 TRBV6-5 CASSYARGGYTEAFF TGTGCCAGCAGTTACGCCAGGGGAGGGTACACTGAAGCTTTCTTT
. . TRBJ2-7 TRBV9 CASSVGQGPLYEQYF TGTGCCAGCAGCGTAGGGCAGGGTCCCCTCTACGAGCAGTACTTC
. . TRBJ1-2 TRBV6-1 CASSERTVYGYTF TGTGCCAGCAGTGAACGGACTGTCTATGGCTACACCTTC
. . TRBJ1-1 TRBV19 CASSQGPVNTEAFF TGTGCCAGTTCTCAGGGCCCAGTGAACACTGAAGCTTTCTTT
. . TRBJ2-7 TRBV7-8 CASSLVTVYYEQYF TGTGCCAGCAGCTTAGTGACAGTTTACTACGAGCAGTACTTC
once TRBD2 TRBJ2-3 TRBV5-8 CASSLQAGAADTQYF TGTGCCAGCAGCTTGCAAGCGGGAGCTGCAGATACGCAGTATTTT
. TRBD2 TRBJ2-7 TRBV9 CASSPGTSGPPYEQYF TGTGCCAGCAGCCCTGGGACTAGCGGGCCCCCCTACGAGCAGTACTTC
. TRBD1 TRBJ1-5 TRBV2 CASSERGQNNQPQHF TGTGCCAGCAGTGAAAGGGGGCAGAACAATCAGCCCCAGCATTTT
. TRBD1 TRBJ1-3 TRBV7-2 CASSRTGLSSGNTIYF TGTGCCAGCAGCCGGACAGGCCTTAGCTCTGGAAACACCATATATTTT
. . TRBJ2-7 TRBV10-3 CAISEEGGKNYEQYF TGTGCCATCAGTGAGGAAGGGGGAAAGAACTACGAGCAGTACTTC
. . TRBJ2-2 TRBV30 CAWRIRGGGELFF TGTGCCTGGAGAATAAGGGGTGGCGGGGAGCTGTTTTTT
. TRBD2 TRBJ2-3 TRBV29-1 CSVDVPRDYTDTQYF TGCAGCGTTGATGTACCGCGGGACTACACAGATACGCAGTATTTT
. TRBD1 TRBJ1-5 TRBV28 CASLDRSNQPQHF TGTGCCAGCCTGGACAGGAGCAATCAGCCCCAGCATTTT
. TRBD1 TRBJ1-1 TRBV30 CARGQGTEAFF TGTGCCCGTGGACAGGGAACTGAAGCTTTCTTT
. . TRBJ2-7 TRBV7-9 CASSLVWSYDTYEQYF TGTGCCAGCAGCTTAGTTTGGTCCTACGATACCTACGAGCAGTACTTC
. TRBD2 TRBJ2-1 TRBV7-3 CASSLRGRDEQFF TGTGCCAGCAGCTTAAGGGGGAGGGATGAGCAGTTCTTC
. TRBD2 TRBJ2-2 TRBV10-3 CAIGNSGRNTGELFF TGTGCCATCGGCAATAGCGGGAGGAACACCGGGGAGCTGTTTTTT
. . TRBJ1-5 TRBV28 CASSLWTGDQPQHF TGTGCCAGCAGTTTATGGACAGGAGATCAGCCCCAGCATTTT
. . TRBJ2-7 TRBV5-4 CASSHSRAYEQYF TGTGCCAGCAGCCACTCTAGAGCCTACGAGCAGTACTTC
. . TRBJ2-3 TRBV6-4 CASRREGSDTQYF TGTGCCAGCAGACGGGAAGGATCCGATACGCAGTATTTT
. TRBD2 TRBJ2-7 TRBV5-6 CASSSSGVGPYEQYF TGTGCCAGCAGCAGTAGCGGGGTGGGGCCCTACGAGCAGTACTTC
. TRBD2 TRBJ2-7 TRBV4-3 CASGPGTSGAYEQYF TGCGCCAGCGGCCCAGGGACTAGCGGGGCCTACGAGCAGTACTTC
once . TRBJ2-3 TRBV28 CASTLVGRGYDTQYF TGTGCCAGCACCCTTGTGGGCAGGGGATATGATACGCAGTATTTT
. . TRBJ2-7 TRBV6-1 CASSEVGGPMAYEQYF TGTGCCAGCAGTGAAGTGGGGGGTCCGATGGCTTACGAGCAGTACTTC
. . TRBJ2-5 TRBV11-1 CASSLVSGRGYGETQYF TGTGCCAGCAGCTTAGTTTCTGGCAGGGGTTACGGAGAGACCCAGTACTTC
. TRBD2 TRBJ2-2 TRBV28 CASSLTSGGTGELFF TGTGCCAGCAGTTTAACTAGCGGAGGTACCGGGGAGCTGTTTTTT
once . TRBJ2-1 TRBV10-3 CAISDRDYNEQFF TGTGCCATCAGTGACCGGGACTACAATGAGCAGTTCTTC